This entry features one T cell receptor beta chain sequence. Antigen unknown. A much bigger clone sits one base away, suggesting this may be a read error. The sample originates from a study of T cells after yellow fever vaccination. Whole-study context: Fractions containing few cells were prepared with SMART-Seq v4 Ultra Low Input.

From germline, CDR1 is MNHNS and CDR2 SASEGT. This CDR3 region has 16 residues. A single record per CDR3 protein comes from TCRdb applying MiXCR to the 5' RACE reads. The top ten clones hold roughly 25% of a sample with around 110,000 distinct CDR3 sequences, 7.5% to 9.5% of them seen once. Study-wide results and caveats: Abundant clonotypes from the bulk population could contaminate FACS-sorted repertoires. Booster sampling recovered most clones from primary vaccination (approximately 97% CD4, 80% to 90% CD8). Among all clonotypes, a small share was observed in both CD4 and CD8 compartments.

This clonotype was sampled from a man aged 25-45 years who received the YFV17D yellow fever vaccine. The chain is built from TRBV6-1 and TRBJ1-1; 8 bases map to TRBD1. The source material was CD8+ T cells sorted from PBMCs, sampled 45 days after the yellow fever booster vaccination. The CDR3 DNA reads as TGTACCAGCAGCCCCACTTTGGACAGGGTTGTGACTGAAGCTTTCTTT. It yields the protein CTSSPTLDRVVTEAFF.